Shown below are 27 T cell receptor beta chains from a single sample sequenced in a study of cytomegalovirus exposure and HLA in healthy donors. The PCR used 60 Vbeta and 13 Jbeta primers. Method: immunoSEQ multiplex PCR; TCRdb's copy keeps in-frame clones and lacks some. The sample records 210,000 or so clones, roughly 91% being singletons. Sequencing was done on a sample of PBMCs. Source of these receptors: a woman between 18 and 30 years old in good health and CMV-seronegative.

This clone showed up just a few times. V usage is TRBV7-6 and J usage is TRBJ2-5; D may be TRBD2 (6 bases). The CDR3 consists of 15 residues. Trimming stripped 1 base from V and 1 base from J, with 10 bases between. Germline V gene sequence: CDR1 SGHVS, CDR2 FNYEAQ. DNA for the CDR3: TGTGCCAGCAGCTTAGGGTCGACTAGCCAAGAGACCCAGTACTTC. Translating it yields CASSLGSTSQETQYF.

V gene TRBV10-3 combines with J gene TRBJ1-5; no reliable D call. This CDR3 spans 16 amino acids. Germline CDR1 reads ENHRY; CDR2 reads SYGVKD. The V gene lost 0 bases and the J gene lost 2 bases, with 11 bases spanning the gap. The CDR3 spells CAISESDRRGNQPQHF. In nucleotides, the CDR3 is TGTGCCATCAGTGAGTCAGACCGGCGGGGCAATCAGCCCCAGCATTTT.

The CDR3 reads CASSQELASGSYEQYF. The CDR3 coding sequence is TGCGCCAGCAGCCAAGAGTTGGCTAGCGGGAGCTACGAGCAGTACTTC. The chain combines TRBV4-1 with TRBJ2-7; 10 bases line up with TRBD2. The junction had 5 bases not matched to a gene; V was cut back by 0 bases and J by 3 bases. The germline CDR1 and CDR2 sequences are MGHRA and YSYEKL. The CDR3 contains 16 residues.

This clone has more than one count but fewer than ten. J is TRBJ1-2 and V is TRBV27; weak D call: TRBD1 (5 bases). Trimming removed 0 bases at V and 4 bases at J, with 15 bases between. Germline V gene lookup returns CDR1 MNHEY and CDR2 SMNVEV (reference sequence). The CDR3 runs to 16 residues. The CDR3 sequence is CASSLSRSRAPYGYTF. CDR3 nucleotide sequence: TGTGCCAGCAGTTTATCTCGATCCAGGGCCCCCTATGGCTACACCTTC.

The chain is built from TRBV7-2 and TRBJ2-5; D is undetermined. CDR3 length: 12 amino acids. Germline V lookup: CDR1 SGHTA, CDR2 FQGNSA. Trimming pared 1 base from V and 2 bases from J, leaving 2 bases between. CDR3: CASSLVQETQYF. CDR3 nucleotides: TGTGCCAGCAGCTTAGTACAAGAGACCCAGTACTTC.

This clone was detected only a few times. This chain's CDR3 is CSVLTSGGPRTGELFF. DNA of the CDR3: TGCAGCGTTTTAACTAGCGGGGGGCCTAGAACCGGGGAGCTGTTTTTT. The V gene is TRBV29-1, the J gene TRBJ2-2; 12 nucleotides agree with TRBD2. There are 16 residues in the CDR3. With 5 bases clipped from V and 5 bases from J, the junction kept 9 bases outside the gene matches. Germline V gives CDR1 SQVTM, CDR2 ANQGSEA.

This clone was seen a handful of times. The V gene is TRBV7-2, the J gene TRBJ1-5; D gene unclear. The germline V gene encodes CDR1 SGHTA and CDR2 FQGNSA. V was clipped by 5 bases and J by 0 bases, with 11 bases between them. CDR3 length: 15 residues. The CDR3 region is CASSILPNSNQPQHF. The DNA of the CDR3 is TGTGCCAGCAGCATCCTACCTAATAGCAATCAGCCCCAGCATTTT.

The chain joins TRBV5-4 to TRBJ2-2; 9 nucleotides match TRBD2. Germline CDR1 SGHNT, CDR2 YYREEE (reference sequence). This CDR3 is 17 amino acids long. The junction had 11 bases not matched to a gene; V was cut back by 7 bases and J by 1 base. The CDR3 DNA reads as TGTGCCAGCGTTTCTAGCGGGACCACCGGGAACACCGGGGAGCTGTTTTTT. It encodes CASVSSGTTGNTGELFF.

CDR3 region: CASTSGGYTF. CDR3 sequence (DNA): TGTGCCAGCACTTCGGGGGGCTACACCTTC. This chain links TRBV2 with TRBJ1-2; D gene uncertain. Trimming took off 7 bases at V and 8 bases at J, with 8 bases between the two ends. CDR3 length: 10 amino acids. From germline, CDR1 is SNHLY and CDR2 FYNNEI.

The V gene is TRBV5-1, the J gene TRBJ1-1; 9 nucleotides line up with TRBD1. V dropped 4 bases and J dropped 6; count of bases not matched to a gene: 4. The CDR3 runs 13 residues. CDR1 is SGHRS and CDR2 is YFSETQ in the germline V gene. Here the CDR3 DNA reads TGCGCCAGCAGCACCGGACAGGGGCCTGAAGCTTTCTTT. It translates to CASSTGQGPEAFF.

The CDR3 reads CASSPGGKRSETQYF. In DNA form, the CDR3 reads TGTGCCAGCAGCCCCGGGGGGAAGAGGTCAGAGACCCAGTACTTC. The V and J genes are TRBV7-2 and TRBJ2-5, with 7 bases fitting TRBD2. The CDR3 sequence is 15 residues long. Looked up from germline, CDR1 is SGHTA and CDR2 is FQGNSA. V dropped 5 bases and J dropped 4; count of bases not matched to a gene: 10.

The gene calls are TRBV30 and TRBJ1-3; D ambiguous. Germline lookup yields CDR1 GTSNPN and CDR2 SVGIG (reference sequence). The CDR3 consists of 15 residues. The germline V and J ends were trimmed by 2 bases and 4 bases, with 15 bases remaining between them. CDR3 loop: CAWSPAKSLGNTIYF. Here the CDR3 DNA reads TGTGCCTGGAGTCCCGCGAAGAGTCTCGGAAACACCATATATTTT.

There are a few counts of this clone. The rearrangement joins TRBV10-1 to TRBJ2-2; D is possibly TRBD1 (6 bases). V was trimmed by 0 bases and J by 3 bases, leaving 11 bases between them. There are 16 residues in the CDR3. Germline loops: CDR1 WNHNN, CDR2 SYGVQD (reference sequence). The CDR3 DNA sequence: TGCGCCAGCAGTGAGTCGGGAAAGGGGGACACCGGGGAGCTGTTTTTT. It is translated as CASSESGKGDTGELFF.

The CDR3 protein is CASRRDRGINEQYF. The CDR3 DNA is TGTGCCAGCAGACGGGACAGGGGTATCAACGAGCAGTACTTC. The chain couples TRBV6-5 to TRBJ2-7; TRBD1 aligns across 10 bases. The ends lost 6 bases at V and 5 bases at J; junction bases unmatched: 7. This CDR3 is 14 amino acids long. Germline V gene data show CDR1 as MNHEY and CDR2 as SVGAGI.

V is TRBV27 and J is TRBJ2-3; 9 nucleotides line up with TRBD2. CDR3 size: 15 residues. The ends lost 6 bases at V and 1 base at J; junction bases unmatched: 5. Germline CDR1 and CDR2: MNHEY and SMNVEV (reference sequence). The CDR3 sequence is CASSRTSVRTDTQYF. The CDR3 bases are TGTGCCAGCAGCCGGACTAGCGTTCGCACAGATACGCAGTATTTT.

This chain joins TRBV27 and TRBJ2-7; D is ambiguous. The CDR3 contains 15 residues. CDR1 is MNHEY, CDR2 SMNVEV, per germline (reference sequence). With 2 bases removed from V and 3 bases from J, the gap between germline ends came to 14 bases. For the CDR3, the DNA is TGTGCCAGCAGTTTAGAGCAGACTCTCTACTACGAGCAGTACTTC. It specifies CASSLEQTLYYEQYF.

V and J are TRBV4-3 and TRBJ2-3; 10 bases align to TRBD2. Trimming cost V 0 bases and J 4 bases; bases outside gene matches: 7. Germline V gives CDR1 LGHNA, CDR2 YSLEER. This CDR3 contains 17 residues. This chain's CDR3 is CASSQEGTSERADTQYF. The CDR3 DNA reads TGCGCCAGCAGCCAAGAAGGGACTAGCGAGAGGGCAGATACGCAGTATTTT.

The chain joins TRBV30 to TRBJ2-1; D possibly corresponds to TRBD1 (5 bases). Trimming shortened V by 8 bases and J by 7 bases, and 18 bases separated the two germline ends. The V gene's germline CDR1 is GTSNPN and CDR2 SVGIG (reference sequence). CDR3 length equals 13 residues. The CDR3 DNA is TGTGCCGTAGTGGCGGACACCTTAAATGAGCAGTTCTTC. It yields the protein CAVVADTLNEQFF.

The chain recombines TRBV6-5 with TRBJ2-4; TRBD1 matches at 7 bases. CDR1 is MNHEY and CDR2 is SVGAGI in the germline V gene. The trim removed 5 bases at V and 9 bases at J, leaving 13 bases unmatched. The CDR3 has 15 residues. This chain's CDR3 is CASSPASGTDSIQYF. The CDR3 bases are TGTGCCAGCAGTCCCGCCTCCGGGACAGACTCCATTCAGTACTTC.

In its sample, this clone was seen once. The chain carries TRBV4-1 and TRBJ2-2; weak D call: TRBD2 (6 bases). Germline V lookup: CDR1 MGHRA, CDR2 YSYEKL. The CDR3 consists of 18 residues. The V and J ends lost 4 bases and 4 bases respectively, with 22 bases between them. The CDR3 DNA follows: TGCGCCAGCAGCCCCCGGGGGTCGGCATCGCCCACCACCGGGGAGCTGTTTTTT. Translated, it gives CASSPRGSASPTTGELFF.

This chain connects TRBV6-1 to TRBJ1-1; D not certain. The CDR3 extends over 13 amino acids. The V gene's germline CDR1 is MNHNS and CDR2 SASEGT. V was trimmed by 3 bases and J by 4 bases, leaving 9 bases between them. CDR3 bases: TGTGCCAGCAGTGAGGCGAGAGGCACTGAAGCTTTCTTT. Its translation: CASSEARGTEAFF.

This CDR3 is CATRRASGDTEAFF. The CDR3 DNA reads TGTGCCACCAGAAGGGCGTCGGGGGACACTGAAGCTTTCTTT. V usage is TRBV7-2 and J usage is TRBJ1-1, with D perhaps matching TRBD1 (5 bases). The V and J ends lost 10 bases and 3 bases respectively, with 18 bases between them. This CDR3 comprises 14 residues. Germline V lookup: CDR1 SGHTA, CDR2 FQGNSA.

The chain couples TRBV5-1 to TRBJ1-3; 9 bases are shared with TRBD1. The CDR3 has 14 residues. CDR1 and CDR2 (germline): SGHRS, YFSETQ. Unmatched junction bases numbered 1, after V lost 4 bases and J lost 2 bases. This chain's CDR3 is CASSTGGAGNTIYF. CDR3 DNA: TGCGCCAGCAGCACAGGGGGCGCTGGAAACACCATATATTTT. The whole variable domain, filled in from reference TRBV5-1 and TRBJ1-3, reads KAGVTQTPRYLIKTRGQQVTLSCSPISGHRSVSWYQQTPGQGLQFLFEYFSETQRNKGNFPGRFSGRQFSNSRSEMNVSTLELGDSALYLCASSTGGAGNTIYFGEGSWLTVV.

The chain uses TRBV9 and TRBJ1-4, with TRBD1 matching over 7 bases. Germline CDR1 SGDLS, CDR2 YYNGEE. V dropped 4 bases and J dropped 5; count of bases not matched to a gene: 5. The CDR3 sequence is 14 residues long. The CDR3 region has the DNA TGTGCCAGCAGCCGCAGAGGGGGCAATGAAAAACTGTTTTTT. Its translation is CASSRRGGNEKLFF.

V gene TRBV5-1 combines with J gene TRBJ1-3; D might be TRBD1 (6 bases). Germline-derived CDR1 and CDR2 are SGHRS and YFSETQ. Deletions cut 1 base from V and 2 bases from J, with 7 bases between. The CDR3 consists of 14 residues. CDR3 sequence (DNA): TGCGCCAGCAGCTTGACAGGGACTGGAAACACCATATATTTT. Translating gives CASSLTGTGNTIYF. Full variable domain (rest looked up from reference TRBV5-1 and TRBJ1-3): KAGVTQTPRYLIKTRGQQVTLSCSPISGHRSVSWYQQTPGQGLQFLFEYFSETQRNKGNFPGRFSGRQFSNSRSEMNVSTLELGDSALYLCASSLTGTGNTIYFGEGSWLTVV.

The V and J genes are TRBV2 and TRBJ1-4, with unresolved D. Trimming left V 7 bases short and J 1 base short, with 10 bases between. Per the germline V gene, CDR1 is SNHLY and CDR2 is FYNNEI. The CDR3 covers 14 residues. CDR3 nucleotide sequence: TGTGCCAGCATGTCGTCCTTAACTAATGAAAAACTGTTTTTT. It specifies CASMSSLTNEKLFF.

The V call is TRBV2, the J call TRBJ2-5, with TRBD2 matching over 10 bases. J gave up 4 bases and V 9 bases, and 5 bases lay outside the gene matches. Germline-derived CDR1 and CDR2 are SNHLY and FYNNEI. The CDR3 runs 13 residues. Here the CDR3 DNA reads TGTGCCAGTGAGAGGACTAGCGGAGAGACCCAGTACTTC. Amino acids: CASERTSGETQYF.